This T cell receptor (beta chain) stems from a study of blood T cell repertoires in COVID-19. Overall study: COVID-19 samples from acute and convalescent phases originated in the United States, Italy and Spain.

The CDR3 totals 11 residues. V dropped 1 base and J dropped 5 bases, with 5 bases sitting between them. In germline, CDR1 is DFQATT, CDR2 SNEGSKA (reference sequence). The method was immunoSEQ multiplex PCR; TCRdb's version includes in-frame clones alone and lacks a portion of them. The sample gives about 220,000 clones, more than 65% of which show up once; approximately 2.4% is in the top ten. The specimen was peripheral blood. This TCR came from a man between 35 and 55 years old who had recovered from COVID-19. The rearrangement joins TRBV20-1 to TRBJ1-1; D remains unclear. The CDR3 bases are TGCAGTGCTAGAGTTGCGACTGAAGCTTTCTTT. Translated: CSARVATEAFF.